The 2 T cell receptor beta chains reported below all come from one sample, sequenced in a study of yellow fever vaccine responses in identical twins. TCRdb fed the RT-PCR reads into MiXCR, producing one record per CDR3 protein. Altogether around 17,000 distinct CDR3 sequences are present, approximately 80% being singletons, with the ten largest covering about 1.8%. The sample here was T cells from blood (PBMCs), unsorted or a sorted subset (not recorded which), taken before or after yellow fever vaccination (not recorded which). The receptors shown here come from a woman between 18 and 30 years old who received the yellow fever vaccine.

The V call is TRBV12-3 or TRBV12-4, the J call TRBJ1-5, with D perhaps matching TRBD1 (6 bases). The CDR3 loop spans 14 amino acids. Deletions cut 5 bases from V and 9 bases from J, with 17 bases between. CDR3 sequence (DNA): TGTGCCAGCAGTACGACTGCGGACAGTCGGCCCCAGCATTTT. This gives the protein CASSTTADSRPQHF.

The J gene is TRBJ1-4, the V gene TRBV10-3; D is ambiguous. V lost 0 bases, J lost 6 bases, and 23 bases lay in between. CDR3 length: 19 residues. Germline lookup yields CDR1 ENHRY and CDR2 SYGVKD. CDR3 residues: CAISESNSLGYGSDEKLFF. CDR3 in DNA: TGTGCCATCAGTGAGTCAAACAGCCTCGGGTATGGGAGTGATGAAAAACTGTTTTTT.